This T cell receptor beta chain originates from a study of shared clonotypes between healthy human individuals. The length of the CDR3 is 17 residues. V was pared by 6 bases and J by 4 bases, with 9 bases of the junction left unmatched. The germline gives CDR1 SGHVS, CDR2 FNYEAQ. Sequenced by immunoSEQ multiplex PCR; TCRdb stores in-frame clones only, minus some. Of approximately 2.4 million clones in the sample, approximately 94% were seen once. Whole-study results and caveats: Naive CD4 clonotypes were shared across several donors at 4% to 5%. Larger richness was generally estimated for naive than memory subsets. Specimens sampled were limited to blood, with tissue repertoires likely differing.

Remarks on this clone: What it recognizes is unknown.

This TCR was sampled from a man aged 18-30 years in good health. Sequencing was done on a sample of naive CD4+ T cells sorted from blood. Subset in this sample: CD45RA+ positively selected. This chain uses TRBV7-6 with TRBJ2-2, with 12 bases that match TRBD2. The CDR3 loop reads CASSPLAGGPGTGELFF. Here the CDR3 DNA reads TGTGCCAGCAGTCCTCTAGCGGGGGGGCCGGGCACCGGGGAGCTGTTTTTT.